Given below is one T cell receptor (beta chain) in context. The data were taken from a study of immune characterization of retroperitoneal liposarcoma. Each CDR3 protein gets one entry after TCRdb re-called the PCR reads with MiXCR. The sample has about 10,000 distinct CDR3 sequences, around 30% seen once; the top ten hold 8.5% to 9%. Germline V lookup: CDR1 SGHAT, CDR2 FQNNGV. Trimming cost V 6 bases and J 9 bases, with 18 bases left between them. There are 15 residues in the CDR3. The sequenced sample was tumor tissue. The TCR originated in a female donor with retroperitoneal liposarcoma. V and J are TRBV11-2 and TRBJ1-6; TRBD1 might be the D (6 bases). CDR3 DNA sequence: TGTGCCAGCAGAGCGGGCCGGGGGCAGGGTTCACCCCTCCACTTT. As protein: CASRAGRGQGSPLHF. Filled out from reference TRBV11-2 and TRBJ1-6, the complete variable domain reads EAGVAQSPRYKIIEKRQSVAFWCNPISGHATLYWYQQILGQGPKLLIQFQNNGVVDDSQLPKDRFSAERLKGVDSTLKIQPAKLEDSAVYLCASRAGRGQGSPLHFGNGTRLTVT.